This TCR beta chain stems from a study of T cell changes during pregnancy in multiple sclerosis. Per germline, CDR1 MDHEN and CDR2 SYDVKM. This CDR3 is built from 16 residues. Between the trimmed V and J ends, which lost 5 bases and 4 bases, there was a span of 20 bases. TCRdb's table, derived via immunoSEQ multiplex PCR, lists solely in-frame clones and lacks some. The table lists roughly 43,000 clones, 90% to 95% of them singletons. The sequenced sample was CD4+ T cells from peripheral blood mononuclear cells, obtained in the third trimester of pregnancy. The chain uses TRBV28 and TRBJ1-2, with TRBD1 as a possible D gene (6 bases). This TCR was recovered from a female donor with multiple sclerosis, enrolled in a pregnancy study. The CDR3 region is CASSPPDRTSAYGYTF. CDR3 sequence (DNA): TGTGCCAGCAGTCCGCCGGACAGAACATCAGCCTATGGCTACACCTTC.